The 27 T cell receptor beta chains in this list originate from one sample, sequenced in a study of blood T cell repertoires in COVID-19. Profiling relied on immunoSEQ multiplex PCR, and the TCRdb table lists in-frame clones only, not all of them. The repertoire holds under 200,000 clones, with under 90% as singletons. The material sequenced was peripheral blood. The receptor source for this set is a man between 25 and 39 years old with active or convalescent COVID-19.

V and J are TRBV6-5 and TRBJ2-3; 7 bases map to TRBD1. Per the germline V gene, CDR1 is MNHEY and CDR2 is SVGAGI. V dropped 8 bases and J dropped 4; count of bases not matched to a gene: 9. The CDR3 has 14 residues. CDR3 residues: CASATGRGPDTQYF. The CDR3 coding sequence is TGTGCCAGCGCTACAGGTAGGGGGCCAGATACGCAGTATTTT.

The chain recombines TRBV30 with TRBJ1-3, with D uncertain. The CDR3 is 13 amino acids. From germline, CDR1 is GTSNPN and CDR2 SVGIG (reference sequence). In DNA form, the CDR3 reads TGTGCGTTCGGGTCCAGCCTTGGAAACACCATATATTTT. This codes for CAFGSSLGNTIYF.

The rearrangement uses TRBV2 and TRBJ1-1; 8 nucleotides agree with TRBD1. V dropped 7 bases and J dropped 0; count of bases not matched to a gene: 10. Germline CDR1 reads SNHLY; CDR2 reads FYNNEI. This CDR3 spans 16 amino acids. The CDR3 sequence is CASTEDRAPLNTEAFF. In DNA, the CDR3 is TGTGCCAGCACCGAGGACAGGGCCCCTTTGAACACTGAAGCTTTCTTT.

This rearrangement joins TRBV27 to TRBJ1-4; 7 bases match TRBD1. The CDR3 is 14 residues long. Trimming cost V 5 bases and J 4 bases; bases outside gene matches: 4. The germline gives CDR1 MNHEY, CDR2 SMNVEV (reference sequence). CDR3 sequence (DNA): TGTGCCAGCAGTCCGGACAGGAGTAATGAAAAACTGTTTTTT. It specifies CASSPDRSNEKLFF.

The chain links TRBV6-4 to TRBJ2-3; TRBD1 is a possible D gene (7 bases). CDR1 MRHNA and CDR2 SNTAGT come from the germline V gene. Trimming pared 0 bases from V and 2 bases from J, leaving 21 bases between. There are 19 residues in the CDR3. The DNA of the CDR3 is TGTGCCAGCAGTGACTCGAACCGACCCAGGGGGACTGACACAGATACGCAGTATTTT. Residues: CASSDSNRPRGTDTDTQYF.

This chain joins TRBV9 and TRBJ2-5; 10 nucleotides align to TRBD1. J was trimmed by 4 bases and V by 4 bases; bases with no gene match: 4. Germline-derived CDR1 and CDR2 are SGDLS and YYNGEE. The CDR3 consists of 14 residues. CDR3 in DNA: TGTGCCAGCAGCTCCGACAGGGGGCGAGAGACCCAGTACTTC. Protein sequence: CASSSDRGRETQYF.

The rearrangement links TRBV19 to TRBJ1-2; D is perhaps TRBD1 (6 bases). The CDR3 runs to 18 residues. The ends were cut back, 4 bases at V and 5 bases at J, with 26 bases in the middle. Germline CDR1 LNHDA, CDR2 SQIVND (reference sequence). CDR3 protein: CASSTQLRRRQAEYGYTF. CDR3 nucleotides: TGTGCCAGTAGTACCCAGCTCCGCCGCCGACAGGCCGAGTATGGCTACACCTTC.

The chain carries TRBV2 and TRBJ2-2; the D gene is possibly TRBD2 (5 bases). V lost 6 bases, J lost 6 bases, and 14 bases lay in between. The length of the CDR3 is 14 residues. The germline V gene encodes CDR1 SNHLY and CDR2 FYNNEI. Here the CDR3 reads CASRTWGAPGELFF. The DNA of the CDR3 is TGTGCCAGCAGGACTTGGGGAGCTCCCGGGGAGCTGTTTTTT. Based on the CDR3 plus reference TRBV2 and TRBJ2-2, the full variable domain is EPEVTQTPSHQVTQMGQEVILRCVPISNHLYFYWYRQILGQKVEFLVSFYNNEISEKSEIFDDQFSVERPDGSNFTLKIRSTKLEDSAMYFCASRTWGAPGELFFGEGSRLTVL.

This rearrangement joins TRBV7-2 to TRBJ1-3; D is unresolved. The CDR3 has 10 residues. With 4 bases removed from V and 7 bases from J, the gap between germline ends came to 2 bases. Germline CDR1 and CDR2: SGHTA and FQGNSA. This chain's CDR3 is CASSSNTIYF. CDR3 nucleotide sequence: TGTGCCAGCAGCTCGAACACCATATATTTT.

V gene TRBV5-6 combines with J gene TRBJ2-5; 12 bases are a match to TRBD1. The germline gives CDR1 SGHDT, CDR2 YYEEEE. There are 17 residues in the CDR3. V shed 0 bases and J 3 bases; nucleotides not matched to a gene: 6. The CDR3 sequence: CASSLAPGTGGEETQYF. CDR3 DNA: TGTGCCAGCAGCTTGGCCCCCGGGACAGGGGGCGAAGAGACCCAGTACTTC. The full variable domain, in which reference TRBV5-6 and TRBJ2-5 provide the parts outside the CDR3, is DAGVTQSPTHLIKTRGQQVTLRCSPKSGHDTVSWYQQALGQGPQFIFQYYEEEERQRGNFPDRFSGHQFPNYSSELNVNALLLGDSALYLCASSLAPGTGGEETQYFGPGTRLLVL.

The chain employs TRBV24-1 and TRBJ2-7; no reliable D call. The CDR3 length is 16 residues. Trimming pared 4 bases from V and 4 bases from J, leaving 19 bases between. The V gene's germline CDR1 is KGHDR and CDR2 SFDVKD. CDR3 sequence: CATSEPTIDLRYEQYF. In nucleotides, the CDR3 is TGTGCCACCAGTGAGCCCACTATAGATTTAAGGTACGAGCAGTACTTC.

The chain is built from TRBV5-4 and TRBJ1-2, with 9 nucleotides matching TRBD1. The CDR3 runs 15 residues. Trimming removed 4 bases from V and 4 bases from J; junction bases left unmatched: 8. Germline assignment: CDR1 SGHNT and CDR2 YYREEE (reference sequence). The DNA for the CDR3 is TGTGCCAGCAGCCGTGGGGGACAGGGACTCTATGGCTACACCTTC. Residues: CASSRGGQGLYGYTF.

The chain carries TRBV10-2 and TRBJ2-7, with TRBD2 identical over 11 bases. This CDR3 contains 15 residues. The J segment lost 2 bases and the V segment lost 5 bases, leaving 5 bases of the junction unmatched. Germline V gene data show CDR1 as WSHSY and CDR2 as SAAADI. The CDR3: CASSLTSGTAYEQYF. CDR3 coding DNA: TGCGCCAGCAGTTTGACTAGCGGGACCGCCTACGAGCAGTACTTC.

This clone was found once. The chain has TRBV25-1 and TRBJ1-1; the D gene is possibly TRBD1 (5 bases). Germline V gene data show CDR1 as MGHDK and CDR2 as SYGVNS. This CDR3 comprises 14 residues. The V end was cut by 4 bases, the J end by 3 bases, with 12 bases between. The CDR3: CASSGRRGDTEAFF. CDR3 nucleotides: TGTGCCAGCAGTGGGCGTCGGGGGGACACTGAAGCTTTCTTT.

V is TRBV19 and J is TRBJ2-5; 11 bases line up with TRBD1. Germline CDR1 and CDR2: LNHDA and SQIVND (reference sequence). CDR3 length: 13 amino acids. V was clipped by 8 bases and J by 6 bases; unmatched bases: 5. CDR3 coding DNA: TGTGCCAGTGGGACAGGGGGTCGTCAGACCCAGTACTTC. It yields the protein CASGTGGRQTQYF.

In DNA form, the CDR3 reads TGCGCCAGCAGCCAAGACTTTACAGGGACGAACACTGAAGCTTTCTTT. It codes for CASSQDFTGTNTEAFF. The chain recombines TRBV4-1 with TRBJ1-1; tentatively, D is TRBD1 (6 bases). V lost 0 bases to trimming and J lost 1 base, with 12 bases between them. The CDR3 is 16 amino acids. Per the germline V gene, CDR1 is MGHRA and CDR2 is YSYEKL.

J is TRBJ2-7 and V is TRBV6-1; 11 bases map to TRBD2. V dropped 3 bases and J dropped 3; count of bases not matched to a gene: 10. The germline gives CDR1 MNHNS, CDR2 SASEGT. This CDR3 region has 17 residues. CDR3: CASSETYLLAGGYEQYF. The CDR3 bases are TGTGCCAGCAGTGAGACATACCTCCTAGCGGGGGGCTACGAGCAGTACTTC.

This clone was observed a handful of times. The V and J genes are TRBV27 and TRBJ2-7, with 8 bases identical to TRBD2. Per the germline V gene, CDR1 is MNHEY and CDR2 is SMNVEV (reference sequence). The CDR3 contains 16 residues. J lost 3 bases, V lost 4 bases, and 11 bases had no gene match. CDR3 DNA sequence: TGTGCCAGCAGTTCGGGGGGGGCGAACGGGGGCTACGAGCAGTACTTC. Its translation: CASSSGGANGGYEQYF.

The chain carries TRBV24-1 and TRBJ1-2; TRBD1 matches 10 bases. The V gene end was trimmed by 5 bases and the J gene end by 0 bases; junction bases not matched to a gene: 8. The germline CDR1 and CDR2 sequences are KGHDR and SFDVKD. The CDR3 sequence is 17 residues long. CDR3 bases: TGTGCCACCAGTGGCCCCCGGGACAGGGGAACTAACTATGGCTACACCTTC. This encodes CATSGPRDRGTNYGYTF.

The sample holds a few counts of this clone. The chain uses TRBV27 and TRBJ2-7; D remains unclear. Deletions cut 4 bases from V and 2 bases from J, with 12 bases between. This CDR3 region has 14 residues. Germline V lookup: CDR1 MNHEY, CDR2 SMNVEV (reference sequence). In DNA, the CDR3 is TGTGCCAGCAGTTCCCTCCCCGCAGCCTACGAGCAGTACTTC. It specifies CASSSLPAAYEQYF.

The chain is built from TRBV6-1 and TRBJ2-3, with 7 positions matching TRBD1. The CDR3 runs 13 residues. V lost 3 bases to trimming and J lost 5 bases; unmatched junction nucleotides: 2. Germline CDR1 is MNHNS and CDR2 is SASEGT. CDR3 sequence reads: CASSETGIDTQYF. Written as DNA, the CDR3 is TGTGCCAGCAGTGAGACAGGGATAGATACGCAGTATTTT.

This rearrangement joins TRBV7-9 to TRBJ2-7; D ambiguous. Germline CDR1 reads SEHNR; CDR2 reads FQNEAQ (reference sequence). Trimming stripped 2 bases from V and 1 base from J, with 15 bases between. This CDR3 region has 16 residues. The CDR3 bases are TGTGCCAGCAGCTTAAGCTGGGCCAAAGATTCCTACGAGCAGTACTTC. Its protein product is CASSLSWAKDSYEQYF.

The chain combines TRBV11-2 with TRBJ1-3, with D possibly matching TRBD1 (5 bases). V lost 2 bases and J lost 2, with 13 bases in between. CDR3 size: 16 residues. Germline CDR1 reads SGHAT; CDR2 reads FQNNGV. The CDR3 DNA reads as TGTGCCAGCAGCTTAAACGGGGGAAGCACTGGAAACACCATATATTTT. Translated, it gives CASSLNGGSTGNTIYF.

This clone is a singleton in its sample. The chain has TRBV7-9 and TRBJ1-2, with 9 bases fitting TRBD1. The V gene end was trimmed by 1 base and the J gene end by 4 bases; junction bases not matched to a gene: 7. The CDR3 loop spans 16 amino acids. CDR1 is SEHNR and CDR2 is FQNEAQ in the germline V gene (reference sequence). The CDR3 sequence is CASSLGPQGATYGYTF. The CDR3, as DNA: TGTGCCAGCAGCTTAGGCCCACAGGGGGCAACCTATGGCTACACCTTC.

CDR3 protein: CASTPAGGGGQETQYF. The DNA of the CDR3 is TGTGCCAGCACGCCCGCGGGTGGGGGGGGGCAAGAGACCCAGTACTTC. The chain uses TRBV3-1 (or the pseudogene TRBV3-2) and TRBJ2-5; TRBD2 matches at 7 bases. The CDR3 has 16 amino acids. Germline V gives CDR1 LGHDT, CDR2 YNNKEL (reference sequence). The trim removed 7 bases at V and 2 bases at J, leaving 13 bases unmatched.

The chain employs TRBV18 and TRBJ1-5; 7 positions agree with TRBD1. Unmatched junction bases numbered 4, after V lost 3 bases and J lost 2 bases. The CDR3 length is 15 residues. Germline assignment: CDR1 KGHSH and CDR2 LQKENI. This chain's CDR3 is CASSPTGNGNQPQHF. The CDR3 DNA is TGTGCCAGCTCACCGACAGGGAATGGCAATCAGCCCCAGCATTTT. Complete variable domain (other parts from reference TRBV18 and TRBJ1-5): NAGVMQNPRHLVRRRGQEARLRCSPMKGHSHVYWYRQLPEEGLKFMVYLQKENIIDESGMPKERFSAEFPKEGPSILRIQQVVRGDSAAYFCASSPTGNGNQPQHFGDGTRLSIL.

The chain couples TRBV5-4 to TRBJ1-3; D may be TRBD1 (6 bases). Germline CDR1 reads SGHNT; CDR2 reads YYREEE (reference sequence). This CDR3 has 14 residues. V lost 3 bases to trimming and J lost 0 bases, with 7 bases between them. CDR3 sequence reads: CASSWDNSGNTIYF. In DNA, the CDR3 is TGTGCCAGCAGCTGGGACAACTCTGGAAACACCATATATTTT.